Listed below are T cell receptor beta chains from one sample, sequenced in a study of shared clonotypes between healthy human individuals. Repertoires were generated with immunoSEQ multiplex PCR, while TCRdb's copy carries only in-frame clones and drops some. The sample has about 480,000 clones, about 75% seen once. The specimen was PBMCs. The receptors here all came from a woman aged 40 to 55 in good health. Some clones in this sample may be carry-over from other donors' samples. Each CDR3 is given with its conserved first and last residue. The D gene is left open where the match is weak. For some rows the clone size is stated as once, few or many, or as a class when expanded; others skip it.

v_call: TRBV28; d_call: NA; j_call: TRBJ2-3; clone_size: NA; cdr3_nt: TGTGCCAGCAGTGGGGCGGCCACAGATACGCAGTATTTT; cdr3_aa: CASSGAATDTQYF
v_call: TRBV6-6; d_call: NA; j_call: TRBJ2-7; clone_size: NA; cdr3_nt: TGTGCCAGCGGAATAGGGCTCGCCTACGAGCAGTACTTC; cdr3_aa: CASGIGLAYEQYF
v_call: TRBV28; d_call: NA; j_call: TRBJ1-2; clone_size: NA; cdr3_nt: TGTGCCAGCAGTTTGTCAGACTATGGCTACACCTTC; cdr3_aa: CASSLSDYGYTF
v_call: TRBV7-9; d_call: NA; j_call: TRBJ1-1; clone_size: few; cdr3_nt: TGTGCCAGCAGCCCCACAGACCGCGAGGCTTTCTTT; cdr3_aa: CASSPTDREAFF
v_call: TRBV6-5; d_call: NA; j_call: TRBJ1-2; clone_size: NA; cdr3_nt: TGTGCCAGCAGGACCGTTGGTCGGGGCGCGGGCTACACCTTC; cdr3_aa: CASRTVGRGAGYTF
v_call: TRBV7-2; d_call: NA; j_call: TRBJ2-7; clone_size: NA; cdr3_nt: TGTGCCAGCAGCCCGCATAGTTACGAGCAGTACTTC; cdr3_aa: CASSPHSYEQYF
v_call: TRBV7-6; d_call: TRBD2; j_call: TRBJ2-3; clone_size: NA; cdr3_nt: TGTGCCAGCAGCTTAGCGCTGACTAGCGGGGCCTTGCGGAGGTCAACAGATACGCAGTATTTT; cdr3_aa: CASSLALTSGALRRSTDTQYF
v_call: TRBV19; d_call: NA; j_call: TRBJ1-5; clone_size: NA; cdr3_nt: TGTGCCAGTAGCCCTACAGGGAGTAGTCAGCCCCAGCATTTT; cdr3_aa: CASSPTGSSQPQHF
v_call: TRBV10-3; d_call: NA; j_call: TRBJ2-5; clone_size: NA; cdr3_nt: TGTGCCATCAGTGATGTGGGGTCCACGGGGGAGACCCAGTACTTC; cdr3_aa: CAISDVGSTGETQYF
v_call: TRBV7-2; d_call: NA; j_call: TRBJ2-7; clone_size: many; cdr3_nt: TGTGCCAGCAGCACCGCGGCAGGGCTCTTCCGAGCGGATGCCTACGAGCAGTACTTC; cdr3_aa: CASSTAAGLFRADAYEQYF
v_call: TRBV7-2; d_call: TRBD1; j_call: TRBJ2-4; clone_size: NA; cdr3_nt: TGTGCCAGCAGCACAAACCGGGACAGGGGGATGGAAGCCAAAAACATTCAGTACTTC; cdr3_aa: CASSTNRDRGMEAKNIQYF
v_call: TRBV28; d_call: TRBD1; j_call: TRBJ1-5; clone_size: NA; cdr3_nt: TGTGCCAGCAGTTCCAGGGGGTTCAATCAGCCCCAGCATTTT; cdr3_aa: CASSSRGFNQPQHF
v_call: TRBV2; d_call: TRBD1; j_call: TRBJ1-1; clone_size: NA; cdr3_nt: TGTGCCAGCAGTGAACAGGGGGCTTACACTGAAGCTTTCTTT; cdr3_aa: CASSEQGAYTEAFF
v_call: TRBV6-6; d_call: TRBD1; j_call: TRBJ2-2; clone_size: once; cdr3_nt: TGTGCCAGCAGTTCTCCGGGACAGTACACCGGGGAGCTGTTTTTT; cdr3_aa: CASSSPGQYTGELFF
v_call: TRBV6-6; d_call: TRBD1; j_call: TRBJ2-7; clone_size: NA; cdr3_nt: TGTGCCAGCAGTTACCCCGGGACAGGTACCTACGAGCAGTACTTC; cdr3_aa: CASSYPGTGTYEQYF
v_call: TRBV19; d_call: NA; j_call: TRBJ2-3; clone_size: NA; cdr3_nt: TGTGCCAGTAGTACCCAGAGAGCTAGCACAGATACGCAGTATTTT; cdr3_aa: CASSTQRASTDTQYF
v_call: TRBV5-1; d_call: NA; j_call: TRBJ2-1; clone_size: NA; cdr3_nt: TGCGCCAGCAGCCCCTCGCGTTGGTACAATGAGCAGTTCTTC; cdr3_aa: CASSPSRWYNEQFF
v_call: TRBV20-1; d_call: NA; j_call: TRBJ2-7; clone_size: NA; cdr3_nt: TGCAGTGGGCAGGGTAACGAGCAGTACTTC; cdr3_aa: CSGQGNEQYF
v_call: TRBV5-4; d_call: NA; j_call: TRBJ1-5; clone_size: NA; cdr3_nt: TGTGCCAGCAGCTTGGAGCAGGGTCCCAATCAGCCCCAGCATTTT; cdr3_aa: CASSLEQGPNQPQHF
v_call: TRBV7-8; d_call: NA; j_call: TRBJ2-1; clone_size: NA; cdr3_nt: TGTGCCAGCAGCTTAAGTCCGGGGGAGTCGGTCAATGAGCAGTTCTTC; cdr3_aa: CASSLSPGESVNEQFF
v_call: TRBV7-7; d_call: NA; j_call: TRBJ2-1; clone_size: NA; cdr3_nt: TGTGCTAGCAGCTTAGGCGACCCCAATTACAATGAGCAGTTCTTC; cdr3_aa: CASSLGDPNYNEQFF
v_call: TRBV28; d_call: NA; j_call: TRBJ1-3; clone_size: NA; cdr3_nt: TGTGCCAGCAGTTCAACAGGGTTTGGAAACACCATATATTTT; cdr3_aa: CASSSTGFGNTIYF
v_call: TRBV14; d_call: NA; j_call: TRBJ1-2; clone_size: NA; cdr3_nt: TGTGCCAGCAGCCAAGATTTAGGTAGCGGCTATGGCTACACCTTC; cdr3_aa: CASSQDLGSGYGYTF
v_call: TRBV5-4; d_call: TRBD2; j_call: TRBJ2-7; clone_size: NA; cdr3_nt: TGTGCCAGCAGCTTGAGCGGGAGGGCTCGGGAGCAGTACTTC; cdr3_aa: CASSLSGRAREQYF
v_call: TRBV30; d_call: NA; j_call: TRBJ2-5; clone_size: NA; cdr3_nt: TGTGCCTGGAGTGTCCAGGGTCCGGAGACCCAGTACTTC; cdr3_aa: CAWSVQGPETQYF
v_call: TRBV11-2; d_call: NA; j_call: TRBJ1-4; clone_size: NA; cdr3_nt: TGTGCCAGCAGCCCTCGGACTGAGGTTAATGAAAAACTGTTTTTT; cdr3_aa: CASSPRTEVNEKLFF
v_call: TRBV9; d_call: NA; j_call: TRBJ2-2; clone_size: NA; cdr3_nt: TGTGCCAGCAGCACCCGGGGGCGAAACACCGGGGAGCTGTTTTTT; cdr3_aa: CASSTRGRNTGELFF
v_call: TRBV19; d_call: TRBD1; j_call: TRBJ2-7; clone_size: NA; cdr3_nt: TGTGCCAGTAGTAATAACCGGGACAGGGGCGAGCAGTACTTC; cdr3_aa: CASSNNRDRGEQYF
v_call: TRBV2; d_call: NA; j_call: TRBJ2-7; clone_size: NA; cdr3_nt: TGTGCCAGCAATGTGCTAGCGACCGGGGGAGAGCAGTACTTC; cdr3_aa: CASNVLATGGEQYF
v_call: TRBV13; d_call: TRBD1; j_call: TRBJ2-2; clone_size: NA; cdr3_nt: TGTGCCAGTGCCACAGGGGGTTCCGGGGAGCTGTTTTTT; cdr3_aa: CASATGGSGELFF
v_call: TRBV5-1; d_call: NA; j_call: TRBJ1-3; clone_size: NA; cdr3_nt: TGCGCCAGCAGCCCGGTTGGGGTAGAAGGAGACACCATATATTTT; cdr3_aa: CASSPVGVEGDTIYF
v_call: TRBV10-2; d_call: TRBD1; j_call: TRBJ1-5; clone_size: NA; cdr3_nt: TGCGCCAGCCAGGGGGCCGGCAATCAGCCCCAGCATTTT; cdr3_aa: CASQGAGNQPQHF
v_call: TRBV19; d_call: TRBD1; j_call: TRBJ2-6; clone_size: NA; cdr3_nt: TGTGCCAGTAGTATAGGACAGGGGGCTAGTGGGGCCAACGTCCTGACTTTC; cdr3_aa: CASSIGQGASGANVLTF
v_call: TRBV7-2; d_call: NA; j_call: TRBJ2-5; clone_size: NA; cdr3_nt: TGTGCCAGCAGCCCAAAGGGGGAAGGGACCCAGTACTTC; cdr3_aa: CASSPKGEGTQYF
v_call: TRBV27; d_call: NA; j_call: TRBJ2-7; clone_size: few; cdr3_nt: TGTGCCAGCAGTTTAACAGGGAGGTTTCCTTACGAGCAGTACTTC; cdr3_aa: CASSLTGRFPYEQYF
v_call: TRBV7-2; d_call: NA; j_call: TRBJ1-3; clone_size: NA; cdr3_nt: TGTGCCAGCAGCTTAGGGACCGGTAGCGGAAACACCATATATTTT; cdr3_aa: CASSLGTGSGNTIYF